This is a list of T cell receptor beta chains from one sample in a study of blood T cell repertoires in COVID-19. Produced via immunoSEQ multiplex PCR; TCRdb's table is partial and in-frame only. The table lists about 380,000 clones, around 84% of them singletons. Sequences were obtained from peripheral blood. The source is a human donor with acute or convalescent COVID-19. The donor label of this sample is uncertain. Both conserved end residues are part of each CDR3. The D gene is left open where the match is weak. Expanded clones are given a class, and other clones once, few, many or no size at all.

CDR3 protein	CDR3 DNA	D gene	V gene	J gene	clone size
CASSNNRVYEQYF	TGTGCCAGCAGCAACAACAGGGTTTACGAGCAGTACTTC	-	TRBV5-6	TRBJ2-7	-
CASSPGQGKGYTF	TGCGCCAGCAGCCCGGGACAGGGTAAAGGCTACACCTTC	TRBD1	TRBV5-1	TRBJ1-2	-
CASGRTASQETQYF	TGTGCCAGCGGCCGGACAGCCTCCCAAGAGACCCAGTACTTC	-	TRBV2	TRBJ2-5	-
CVSSFRGSMQTGELFF	TGTGTCAGCAGCTTTCGAGGGAGTATGCAGACCGGGGAGCTGTTTTTT	-	TRBV11-2	TRBJ2-2	-
CSFSPSGGQVGQFF	TGCAGCTTCTCTCCTAGCGGGGGGCAGGTCGGGCAGTTCTTC	TRBD2	TRBV29-1	TRBJ2-1	few
CASSRITGTEAFF	TGTGCCAGCAGCCGTATTACGGGAACTGAAGCTTTCTTT	-	TRBV12-3/TRBV12-4	TRBJ1-1	-
CASKSLAGEFDEQFF	TGTGCCAGCAAGTCACTAGCGGGAGAGTTCGATGAGCAGTTCTTC	TRBD2	TRBV2	TRBJ2-1	-
CASSQAYYGYTF	TGTGCCAGCAGCCAAGCGTACTATGGCTACACCTTC	-	TRBV3-1/TRBV3-2	TRBJ1-2	-
CASESRGTLEQYF	TGTGCCAGCGAATCCAGGGGGACGCTCGAGCAGTACTTC	TRBD1	TRBV6-5	TRBJ2-7	few
CASSQRDSRTEAFF	TGTGCCAGCAGCCAAAGGGACAGCCGGACTGAAGCTTTCTTT	TRBD1	TRBV3-1/TRBV3-2	TRBJ1-1	-
CASSPQAGEVQPQHF	TGTGCCAGCTCACCTCAGGCCGGGGAGGTTCAGCCCCAGCATTTT	-	TRBV18	TRBJ1-5	-
CASSVGASHIYTEAFF	TGTGCCAGCAGCGTAGGGGCATCGCACATCTACACTGAAGCTTTCTTT	-	TRBV9	TRBJ1-1	-
CASSQDQRDRGEQYF	TGTGCCAGCAGCCAAGATCAGCGGGACAGGGGCGAGCAGTACTTC	TRBD1	TRBV3-1/TRBV3-2	TRBJ2-7	few
CASSPETGKGYEQYF	TGTGCCAGCAGCCCTGAAACAGGTAAAGGGTACGAGCAGTACTTC	-	TRBV5-8	TRBJ2-7	-
CASSRQAGLMNTEAFF	TGTGCCAGTAGTAGGCAGGCGGGCCTTATGAACACTGAAGCTTTCTTT	-	TRBV19	TRBJ1-1	few
CASSTKRGTEAFF	TGTGCCAGCAGTACAAAACGGGGCACTGAAGCTTTCTTT	-	TRBV2	TRBJ1-1	-
CASSLASGGTYEQYF	TGCGCCAGCAGCTTGGCCTCAGGGGGTACCTACGAGCAGTACTTC	TRBD1	TRBV5-1	TRBJ2-7	-
CASTPLGAGAYNEQFF	TGCGCCAGCACCCCCCTGGGGGCGGGGGCCTACAATGAGCAGTTCTTC	-	TRBV5-1	TRBJ2-1	-
CASSELIHRDSPLHF	TGTGCCAGCAGTGAGCTGATTCACAGGGATTCACCCCTCCACTTT	-	TRBV6-1	TRBJ1-6	-
CASNQGYTIYF	TGTGCCAGCAACCAGGGTTACACCATATATTTT	-	TRBV6-5	TRBJ1-3	-
CASSPKSGGNTEAFF	TGTGCCAGCAGCCCTAAATCCGGTGGTAACACTGAAGCTTTCTTT	-	TRBV16	TRBJ1-1	-
CASSRGQGSGNTIYF	TGTGCCAGCAGCCGGGGACAGGGCTCTGGAAACACCATATATTTT	TRBD1	TRBV3-1/TRBV3-2	TRBJ1-3	-
CASSQIGQGASYEQYF	TGTGCCAGCAGCCAAATAGGACAGGGGGCTAGCTACGAGCAGTACTTC	TRBD1	TRBV7-8	TRBJ2-7	once
CASQDRTGFNQPQHF	TGTGCCAGCCAAGACCGGACAGGGTTCAATCAGCCCCAGCATTTT	TRBD1	TRBV18	TRBJ1-5	-
CASSEGLEYGYTF	TGCGCCAGCAGCGAAGGACTTGAGTATGGCTACACCTTC	-	TRBV5-1	TRBJ1-2	once
CASSLGFNNYGYTF	TGTGCCAGCAGCTTAGGTTTTAATAACTATGGCTACACCTTC	-	TRBV7-2	TRBJ1-2	-
CASSLAGLFTQYF	TGTGCCAGCAGCCTGGCGGGACTTTTTACCCAGTACTTC	-	TRBV5-4	TRBJ2-5	-
CASSLGRLAGVQETQYF	TGTGCCAGCAGCTTAGGAAGACTAGCGGGGGTTCAAGAGACCCAGTACTTC	TRBD2	TRBV5-5	TRBJ2-5	few
CASSSRTSGSQVDTQYF	TGTGCCAGCAGCTCCCGGACTAGCGGGAGTCAAGTAGATACGCAGTATTTT	TRBD2	TRBV11-3	TRBJ2-3	-
CASLGGQGNRETQYF	TGCGCCAGCCTGGGGGGGCAGGGGAACAGGGAGACCCAGTACTTC	-	TRBV10-2	TRBJ2-5	-
CASSQGGGGGSPLHF	TGTGCCAGCAGCCAAGGAGGCGGGGGCGGGTCACCCCTCCACTTT	-	TRBV3-1/TRBV3-2	TRBJ1-6	-
CASREGGARETQYF	TGTGCCAGTAGAGAGGGGGGGGCCCGGGAGACCCAGTACTTC	-	TRBV19	TRBJ2-5	-
CASRTTGNRGYTF	TGTGCCAGTAGGACGACAGGGAACCGAGGCTACACCTTC	TRBD1	TRBV19	TRBJ1-2	few
CASSSRTGRNSPLHF	TGTGCCAGCAGTTCCAGGACAGGGAGAAATTCACCCCTCCACTTT	TRBD1	TRBV2	TRBJ1-6	-
CASSLGGLTGNTIYF	TGTGCCAGCAGCCTAGGGGGCTTAACTGGAAACACCATATATTTT	TRBD1	TRBV5-4	TRBJ1-3	-
CASSSALAVEQYF	TGTGCCAGCAGTTCAGCTCTAGCGGTCGAGCAGTACTTC	TRBD2	TRBV28	TRBJ2-7	-
CASGQGNLGYGYTF	TGTGCCAGTGGACAGGGTAATCTGGGCTATGGCTACACCTTC	TRBD1	TRBV5-5	TRBJ1-2	few
CASSFGGPETQYF	TGTGCCAGCAGCTTTGGCGGGCCAGAGACCCAGTACTTC	-	TRBV5-8	TRBJ2-5	few